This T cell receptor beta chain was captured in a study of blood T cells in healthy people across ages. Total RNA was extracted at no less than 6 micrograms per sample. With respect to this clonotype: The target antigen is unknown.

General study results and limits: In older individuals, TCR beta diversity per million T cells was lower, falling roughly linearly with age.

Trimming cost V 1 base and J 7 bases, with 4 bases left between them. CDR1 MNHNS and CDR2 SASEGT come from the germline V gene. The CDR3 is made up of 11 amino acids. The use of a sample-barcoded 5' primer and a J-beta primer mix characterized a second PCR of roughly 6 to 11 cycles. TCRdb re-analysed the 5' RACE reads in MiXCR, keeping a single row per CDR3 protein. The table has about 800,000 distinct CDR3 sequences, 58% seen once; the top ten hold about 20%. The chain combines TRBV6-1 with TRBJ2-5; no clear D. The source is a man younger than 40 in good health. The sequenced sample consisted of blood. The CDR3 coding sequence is TGTGCCAGCAGTGAAGTTTGGACCCAGTACTTC. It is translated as CASSEVWTQYF.